This T cell receptor beta chain was recorded in a study of cytomegalovirus exposure and HLA in healthy donors. On the study more broadly: As released early, the data held roughly 85 million unique TCRs from HLA-typed donors. Points from the study as a whole: Several of the most significant clusters were apparently associated with common viral pathogens in a later analysis. Some V segments (TRBV6-2 and TRBV6-3 among them) were excluded as indistinguishable. DRB1 had the most TCR associations and HLA-C the fewest, a later analysis found, with rates varying by HLA locus.

V lost 4 bases and J 4 bases, leaving 15 bases between the germline ends. The CDR3 is 15 residues long. Looked up from germline, CDR1 is SGHRS and CDR2 is YFSETQ. The PCR made use of 60 Vbeta and 13 Jbeta primers. Clones were read by immunoSEQ multiplex PCR, and TCRdb kept only the in-frame ones, dropping some. The sample has around 150,000 clones, more than 75% seen once. Remarks on this clone: Its antigen is not identified.

The sample was PBMCs. The receptor comes from a woman between 35 and 50 years old in good health and CMV-seronegative. The genes are TRBV5-1 and TRBJ1-3, with D unclear. CDR3 in DNA: TGCGCCAGCAGCCCAACATCCGTCGGGGGAAACACCATATATTTT. This encodes CASSPTSVGGNTIYF.